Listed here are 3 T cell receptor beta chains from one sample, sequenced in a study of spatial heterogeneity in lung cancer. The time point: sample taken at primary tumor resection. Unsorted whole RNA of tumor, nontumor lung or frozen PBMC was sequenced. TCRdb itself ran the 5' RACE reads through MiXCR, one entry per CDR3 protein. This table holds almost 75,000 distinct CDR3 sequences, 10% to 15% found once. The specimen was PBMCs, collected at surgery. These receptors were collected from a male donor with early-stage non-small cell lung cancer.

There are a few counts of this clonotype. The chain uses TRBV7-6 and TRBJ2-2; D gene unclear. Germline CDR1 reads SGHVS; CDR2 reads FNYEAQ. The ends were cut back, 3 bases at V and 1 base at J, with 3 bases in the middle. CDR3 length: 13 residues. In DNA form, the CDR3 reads TGTGCCAGCAGCTTTAAGAACACCGGGGAGCTGTTTTTT. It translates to CASSFKNTGELFF.

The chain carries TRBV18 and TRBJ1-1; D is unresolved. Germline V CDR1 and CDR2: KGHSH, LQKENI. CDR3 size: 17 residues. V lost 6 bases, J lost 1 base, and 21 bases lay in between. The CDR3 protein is CASSRAADLMGNTEAFF. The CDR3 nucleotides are TGTGCCAGCTCCCGAGCAGCGGATCTAATGGGGAACACTGAAGCTTTCTTT.

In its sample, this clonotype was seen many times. Here the CDR3 DNA reads TGTGCCAGCAGTTTGGGACCAGGGAGGGAAGAGACCCAGTACTTC. Translating it yields CASSLGPGREETQYF. J is TRBJ2-5 and V is TRBV6-5; TRBD2 agrees at 7 bases. The germline CDR1 and CDR2 sequences are MNHEY and SVGAGI. The CDR3 is made up of 15 amino acids. Unmatched junction bases numbered 8, after V lost 4 bases and J lost 3 bases.